This T cell receptor (beta chain) is drawn from a study of sequential checkpoint blockade in melanoma. For the study at large: Randomization was 1:1 between first-line nivolumab→ipilimumab and ipilimumab→nivolumab.

Germline V gives CDR1 SEHNR, CDR2 FQNEAQ (reference sequence). CDR3 length: 17 amino acids. V was clipped by 1 base and J by 4 bases; unmatched bases: 9. The treatment: randomized to nivolumab then ipilimumab (arm A) or the reverse (arm B). DNA-damaging chemotherapy had not been given to any patient beforehand. The assay was immunoSEQ multiplex PCR, and TCRdb's table has in-frame clones only and misses some. Of about 28,000 clones detected, over 80% appear once; the ten largest clones hold about 17%. This chain uses TRBV7-9 with TRBJ2-7; 11 bases agree with TRBD2. The source material was CD8+ T cells sorted from blood (inferred from file names), sampled from a patient given nivolumab and ipilimumab in sequence. This receptor was taken from a human donor with melanoma. CDR3 loop: CASSLVTSGSRGYEQYF. CDR3 nucleotides: TGTGCCAGCAGCTTAGTCACTAGCGGGAGCCGGGGGTACGAGCAGTACTTC.